The present entry profiles one TCR beta chain with its context. This record belongs to a study of blood T cell repertoires in COVID-19. Study-level background: Samples of COVID-19 (acute and convalescent) were obtained from the United States, Italy and Spain.

Per the original methods: Cell counts per sample came from amplifying reference gene primers. Generated by immunoSEQ multiplex PCR, the TCRdb table keeps only in-frame clones and is missing some. Clone size and V and J calls were adopted from that table, with D and trimming inferred from the DNA. Of 120,000 to 150,000 clones detected, roughly 84% appear once; the ten largest clones hold around 8%. Material: peripheral blood. The TCR sequence derives from a human donor in a cohort sampled during active COVID-19.

The CDR3 is CASSNKRRGRGWGYTF. DNA for the CDR3: TGTGCCAGCAGCAACAAACGGAGGGGGCGAGGATGGGGCTACACCTTC. The J gene is TRBJ1-2, the V gene TRBV21-1; the DNA was not used to check the table's D call, TRBD1. TRBV21-1 is labeled a pseudogene. The length of the CDR3 is 16 residues.